These 19 T cell receptor beta chains came from one sample sequenced in a study of cytomegalovirus exposure and HLA in healthy donors. Primers for the PCR totalled 60 Vbeta and 13 Jbeta. Using immunoSEQ multiplex PCR, the repertoire was profiled, and TCRdb retains in-frame clones only, with some absent. Of 150,000 to 200,000 clones detected, 84% appear once; the ten largest clones hold approximately 0.25%. What was sequenced was PBMCs. Every receptor here comes from a boy aged 5 to 17 in good health and CMV-seronegative.

The chain has TRBV7-6 and TRBJ1-4; D is possibly TRBD1 (5 bases). There are 15 residues in the CDR3. Between the trimmed V and J ends, which lost 1 base and 7 bases, there was a span of 13 bases. CDR1 and CDR2 from the germline V gene are SGHVS and FNYEAQ. CDR3 residues: CASSLVAGLFEKLFF. CDR3 DNA: TGTGCCAGCAGCTTAGTTGCAGGGTTATTTGAAAAACTGTTTTTT.

The V call is TRBV15, the J call TRBJ1-3, with D perhaps matching TRBD1 (6 bases). V was shortened by 6 bases and J by 3 bases, with 9 bases between the two germline ends. The CDR3 has 13 amino acids. Germline V gene data show CDR1 as LNHNV and CDR2 as YYDKDF (reference sequence). The CDR3 sequence: CATRWTDGNTIYF. The CDR3 DNA reads as TGTGCCACCAGATGGACAGATGGAAACACCATATATTTT.

The chain recombines TRBV11-2 with TRBJ1-4; possible D gene TRBD1, 6 bases. The germline gives CDR1 SGHAT, CDR2 FQNNGV. The CDR3 sequence is 13 residues long. V lost 4 bases and J lost 7, with 10 bases in between. The CDR3, as DNA: TGTGCCAGCAGCTCTAGCAGGGGTGAAAAACTGTTTTTT. It is translated as CASSSSRGEKLFF. The full variable domain, with the rest looked up from reference TRBV11-2 and TRBJ1-4, is EAGVAQSPRYKIIEKRQSVAFWCNPISGHATLYWYQQILGQGPKLLIQFQNNGVVDDSQLPKDRFSAERLKGVDSTLKIQPAKLEDSAVYLCASSSSRGEKLFFGSGTQLSVL.

The rearrangement links TRBV28 to TRBJ2-1; the D gene is possibly TRBD1 (5 bases). Per the germline V gene, CDR1 is MDHEN and CDR2 is SYDVKM. The CDR3 totals 12 residues. V was clipped by 3 bases and J by 10 bases, with 10 bases between them. The CDR3 loop reads CASSLQGPEQFF. The CDR3 DNA follows: TGTGCCAGCAGTTTGCAGGGCCCGGAGCAGTTCTTC.

This clone was picked up a small number of times. This chain joins TRBV18 and TRBJ2-7, with 7 bases that match TRBD2. The CDR3 has 15 amino acids. J lost 0 bases, V lost 1 base, and 3 bases had no gene match. Per germline, CDR1 KGHSH and CDR2 LQKENI. CDR3 protein: CASSPLKRDSYEQYF. The CDR3 nucleotides are TGTGCCAGCTCACCACTCAAGCGGGACTCCTACGAGCAGTACTTC.

J is TRBJ2-1 and V is TRBV30; D may be TRBD1 (6 bases). V shed 5 bases and J shed 0 bases, with 8 bases lying between them. The CDR3 runs to 13 residues. Germline lookup yields CDR1 GTSNPN and CDR2 SVGIG (reference sequence). CDR3 coding DNA: TGTGCCTGGGAGGACAGCTCCTACAATGAGCAGTTCTTC. Its translation is CAWEDSSYNEQFF.

The chain uses TRBV19 and TRBJ1-5; D unclear. Germline CDR1 and CDR2: LNHDA and SQIVND (reference sequence). This CDR3 is 16 amino acids long. Trimming pared 3 bases from V and 2 bases from J, leaving 14 bases between. The CDR3 DNA reads as TGTGCCAGTAGTATGCGCGGCGGGGATGGCAATCAGCCCCAGCATTTT. It translates to CASSMRGGDGNQPQHF.

This clone was detected once. The V gene is TRBV30, the J gene TRBJ2-7; 13 bases map to TRBD2. V lost 4 bases to trimming and J lost 6 bases; unmatched junction nucleotides: 6. CDR3 length: 14 residues. Germline V gene lookup returns CDR1 GTSNPN and CDR2 SVGIG (reference sequence). The CDR3 reads CAWNPGLAGSEQYF. CDR3 bases: TGTGCCTGGAACCCGGGACTAGCGGGATCCGAGCAGTACTTC.

J is TRBJ2-5 and V is TRBV5-1; 8 nucleotides line up with TRBD1. Germline CDR1 SGHRS, CDR2 YFSETQ. The length of the CDR3 is 15 residues. Unmatched junction bases numbered 6, after V lost 0 bases and J lost 5 bases. CDR3 nucleotide sequence: TGCGCCAGCAGCTTGGGGGACAGGACAGGGGAGACCCAGTACTTC. It encodes CASSLGDRTGETQYF. The full variable domain, its missing parts supplied by reference TRBV5-1 and TRBJ2-5, is KAGVTQTPRYLIKTRGQQVTLSCSPISGHRSVSWYQQTPGQGLQFLFEYFSETQRNKGNFPGRFSGRQFSNSRSEMNVSTLELGDSALYLCASSLGDRTGETQYFGPGTRLLVL.

This clone was seen a handful of times. At one end, the junction sequence differs from germline, possibly due to a read error. This chain uses TRBV7-7 with TRBJ2-4; weak D call: TRBD1 (6 bases). The CDR3 consists of 14 residues. Germline CDR1 reads SSHAT; CDR2 reads FNYEAQ (reference sequence). CDR3 amino acids: CASSLDRAKNIQYF. CDR3 DNA: TGTGCTAGCAGCTTAGACAGGGCCAAAAACATTCAGTACTTC.

The V gene is TRBV14, the J gene TRBJ2-7; D gene uncertain. This CDR3 is 13 amino acids long. The germline gives CDR1 SGHDN, CDR2 FVKESK. V shed 5 bases and J shed 1 base, with 9 bases lying between them. The CDR3 sequence: CASSDTLSYEQYF. The CDR3, as DNA: TGTGCCAGCAGCGACACTCTGTCCTACGAGCAGTACTTC.

The chain couples TRBV18 to TRBJ1-5; no reliable D call. Trimming removed 2 bases at V and 0 bases at J, with 8 bases between. There are 15 residues in the CDR3. The V gene's germline CDR1 is KGHSH and CDR2 LQKENI. CDR3 DNA: TGTGCCAGCTCACCATTGGGCCATAGCAATCAGCCCCAGCATTTT. This gives the protein CASSPLGHSNQPQHF.

This clone came up once. The chain couples TRBV11-1 to TRBJ2-6, with TRBD2 as a possible D gene (5 bases). V lost 5 bases to trimming and J lost 0 bases, with 14 bases between them. This CDR3 has 17 amino acids. Germline V gene sequence: CDR1 SGHAT, CDR2 FQDESV (reference sequence). CDR3 nucleotides: TGTGCCAGCAGCCGCCGGGATCTTATCTCTGGGGCCAACGTCCTGACTTTC. Protein product: CASSRRDLISGANVLTF. Drawing the rest from reference TRBV11-1 and TRBJ2-6, the complete variable domain is EAEVAQSPRYKITEKSQAVAFWCDPISGHATLYWYRQILGQGPELLVQFQDESVVDDSQLPKDRFSAERLKGVDSTLKIQPAELGDSAMYLCASSRRDLISGANVLTFGAGSRLTVL.

In the case of this clone: Germline is not matched at one junction end, which may reflect a read error. Other DNA sequences from this sample encode an identical CDR3 as well. V usage is TRBV6-4 and J usage is TRBJ1-4; the D is unclear. The CDR3 extends over 18 amino acids. Germline V lookup: CDR1 MRHNA, CDR2 SNTAGT. The CDR3 nucleotides read TGTGCCAGCAGTGACTCGCTTGACACCTACTTATACAATGAAAAATTGTTTTTT. Amino acid sequence: CASSDSLDTYLYNEKLFF.

J is TRBJ2-5 and V is TRBV14; a weak D match, TRBD2 (5 bases). Trimming shortened V by 0 bases and J by 8 bases, and 22 bases separated the two germline ends. Germline assignment: CDR1 SGHDN and CDR2 FVKESK. The CDR3 length is 17 residues. CDR3 sequence (DNA): TGTGCCAGCAGCCAAGAGACGAGGACGGGCCCAGGAGGAACCCAGTACTTC. This sequence encodes CASSQETRTGPGGTQYF. Full variable domain (rest looked up from reference TRBV14 and TRBJ2-5): EAGVTQFPSHSVIEKGQTVTLRCDPISGHDNLYWYRRVMGKEIKFLLHFVKESKQDESGMPNNRFLAERTGGTYSTLKVQPAELEDSGVYFCASSQETRTGPGGTQYFGPGTRLLVL.

This clone was found once. This chain links TRBV19 with TRBJ2-3, with 11 bases aligning to TRBD2. Germline CDR1 is LNHDA and CDR2 is SQIVND (reference sequence). The CDR3 is 17 residues long. V was clipped by 4 bases and J by 0 bases; unmatched bases: 6. The CDR3 loop is CASSTGTSGPSTDTQYF. The CDR3 DNA reads as TGTGCCAGTAGTACTGGGACTAGCGGTCCCAGCACAGATACGCAGTATTTT.

This rearrangement joins TRBV4-1 to TRBJ1-4; 8 bases are shared with TRBD1. The V and J ends lost 3 bases and 4 bases, in that order; junction bases with no gene match: 1. The V gene's germline CDR1 is MGHRA and CDR2 YSYEKL. CDR3 size: 14 residues. CDR3 protein: CASSQTGDNEKLFF. As DNA, the CDR3 is TGCGCCAGCAGCCAGACAGGGGATAATGAAAAACTGTTTTTT.

The chain employs TRBV6-1 and TRBJ2-7; no reliable D call. CDR1 MNHNS and CDR2 SASEGT come from the germline V gene. The CDR3 contains 15 residues. The V gene lost 0 bases and the J gene lost 0 bases, with 9 bases spanning the gap. The CDR3 here is CASSEARVTSYEQYF. The CDR3 coding sequence is TGTGCCAGCAGTGAAGCCCGCGTCACCTCCTACGAGCAGTACTTC.

The genes are TRBV5-1 and TRBJ2-7; possible D gene TRBD1, 6 bases. The CDR3 runs 14 residues. Germline V gene data show CDR1 as SGHRS and CDR2 as YFSETQ. Trimming took off 4 bases at V and 7 bases at J, with 18 bases between the two ends. The CDR3 DNA reads as TGCGCCAGCAGCAGGAAAGGACAGATGGGGGAGCAGTACTTC. It is translated as CASSRKGQMGEQYF.